These 23 T cell receptor beta chains came from one sample sequenced in a study of PD-1 blockade in classical Hodgkin lymphoma. Libraries were prepared by immunoSEQ multiplex PCR; TCRdb keeps only in-frame clonotypes and omits some of them. The repertoire holds around 50,000 clones, with around 93% as singletons. Exposure to brentuximab vedotin varied, and each patient had relapsed following autologous stem cell transplantation. Specimen: peripheral blood mononuclear cells (PBMCs), collected before the second cycle of nivolumab. All receptors derive from a human donor with classical Hodgkin lymphoma.

The chain couples TRBV29-1 to TRBJ2-3; the match to TRBD2 covers 7 bases. V lost 6 bases, J lost 2 bases, and 5 bases stayed unmatched. Germline V lookup: CDR1 SQVTM, CDR2 ANQGSEA. The CDR3 runs 13 residues. The chain's CDR3 is CSVPGTNTDTQYF. The CDR3 DNA reads as TGCAGCGTACCCGGGACTAACACAGATACGCAGTATTTT.

J is TRBJ2-1 and V is TRBV5-4; D gene uncertain. Germline V gives CDR1 SGHNT, CDR2 YYREEE (reference sequence). The CDR3 is 15 amino acids. Trimming removed 2 bases from V and 5 bases from J, with 14 bases in between. The CDR3: CASSFSGYLHNEQFF. The CDR3 DNA reads TGTGCCAGCAGCTTTTCAGGTTATTTGCACAATGAGCAGTTCTTC.

This clone has more than one count but fewer than ten. The chain recombines TRBV14 with TRBJ1-2; TRBD1 might be the D (5 bases). Germline loops: CDR1 SGHDN, CDR2 FVKESK. V was cut by 3 bases and J by 8 bases, with 13 bases left in between. This CDR3 has 13 amino acids. The CDR3 protein is CASSHLQGKGYTF. In DNA, the CDR3 is TGTGCCAGCAGCCATCTCCAGGGTAAAGGCTACACCTTC.

The V gene is TRBV5-8, the J gene TRBJ2-3; 9 nucleotides match TRBD1. Per the germline V gene, CDR1 is SGHTS and CDR2 is YDEGEE. CDR3 length: 16 amino acids. The V and J ends lost 4 bases and 1 base, in that order; junction bases with no gene match: 7. CDR3 residues: CASSLRQGVGTDTQYF. For the CDR3, the DNA is TGTGCCAGCAGCCTTAGACAGGGGGTCGGCACAGATACGCAGTATTTT. Full variable domain (outside the CDR3, taken from reference TRBV5-8 and TRBJ2-3): EAGVTQSPTHLIKTRGQQATLRCSPISGHTSVYWYQQALGLGLQFLLWYDEGEERNRGNFPPRFSGRQFPNYSSELNVNALELEDSALYLCASSLRQGVGTDTQYFGPGTRLTVL.

The genes are TRBV7-2 and TRBJ2-5; D is possibly TRBD2 (5 bases). The ends were cut back, 5 bases at V and 5 bases at J, with 9 bases in the middle. The CDR3 sequence is 12 residues long. From germline, CDR1 is SGHTA and CDR2 FQGNSA. This CDR3 reads CASSGGWETQYF. The CDR3 DNA is TGTGCCAGCAGCGGCGGGTGGGAGACCCAGTACTTC.

The chain links TRBV7-6 to TRBJ2-5, with 8 bases matching TRBD2. CDR3 length equals 15 residues. Germline lookup yields CDR1 SGHVS and CDR2 FNYEAQ. V trimming: 3 bases; J trimming: 4 bases; junction bases outside the gene matches: 7. DNA of the CDR3: TGTGCCAGCAGCTTCACGGGGGGGCGAACAGAGACCCAGTACTTC. Protein sequence: CASSFTGGRTETQYF. The whole variable domain, remainder taken from reference TRBV7-6 and TRBJ2-5, is GAGVSQSPRYKVTKRGQDVALRCDPISGHVSLYWYRQALGQGPEFLTYFNYEAQQDKSGLPNDRFSAERPEGSISTLTIQRTEQRDSAMYRCASSFTGGRTETQYFGPGTRLLVL.

This sequence joins TRBV5-6 and TRBJ2-7, with TRBD1 matching 9 bases. The CDR3 spans 15 residues. J was trimmed by 4 bases and V by 0 bases; bases with no gene match: 5. CDR1 SGHDT and CDR2 YYEEEE come from the germline V gene. The CDR3 region is CASSLGTGVFYEQYF. CDR3 nucleotides: TGTGCCAGCAGCTTGGGGACAGGGGTGTTTTACGAGCAGTACTTC.

CDR3: CATLKQGEAFF. The DNA of the CDR3 is TGTGCCACCCTTAAACAAGGCGAGGCTTTCTTT. This sequence joins TRBV27 and TRBJ1-1; no reliable D call. Trimming pared 10 bases from V and 11 bases from J, leaving 17 bases between. The germline V gene has CDR1 MNHEY and CDR2 SMNVEV (reference sequence). CDR3 size: 11 residues.

Remarks on this clone: The junction differs from germline at one of its ends, possibly a read error. The V call is TRBV4-1, the J call TRBJ2-1; tentative D call: TRBD2 (5 bases). The length of the CDR3 is 14 residues. Looked up from germline, CDR1 is MGHRA and CDR2 is YSYEKL. CDR3 nucleotides: TGCGCCAGCAGCCTAACACTAGGCTACGATGAGCAGTTCTTC. The encoded protein is CASSLTLGYDEQFF.

The chain links TRBV15 to TRBJ1-4; 7 bases agree with TRBD1. The V gene end was trimmed by 6 bases and the J gene end by 7 bases; junction bases not matched to a gene: 14. Germline V gives CDR1 LNHNV, CDR2 YYDKDF (reference sequence). This CDR3 is built from 16 residues. CDR3 in DNA: TGTGCCACCAGGGATATAGGGGGCGGTCTAGGTGAAAAACTGTTTTTT. It specifies CATRDIGGGLGEKLFF. Full variable domain (outside the CDR3, taken from reference TRBV15 and TRBJ1-4): DAMVIQNPRYQVTQFGKPVTLSCSQTLNHNVMYWYQQKSSQAPKLLFHYYDKDFNNEADTPDNFQSRRPNTSFCFLDIRSPGLGDTAMYLCATRDIGGGLGEKLFFGSGTQLSVL.

This clone was found once. The gene calls are TRBV20-1 and TRBJ2-1, with D perhaps TRBD1 (5 bases). V was pared by 0 bases and J by 12 bases, with 6 bases between. The CDR3 consists of 10 residues. Germline values: CDR1 DFQATT, CDR2 SNEGSKA (reference sequence). In DNA form, the CDR3 reads TGCAGTGCTAGAGAACAGGCGCAGTTCTTC. It is translated as CSAREQAQFF.

This clone was counted once. The rearrangement uses TRBV6-1 and TRBJ2-5; no firm D call. There are 13 residues in the CDR3. Germline-derived CDR1 and CDR2 are MNHNS and SASEGT. Trimming stripped 4 bases from V and 1 base from J, with 7 bases between. The CDR3, as DNA: TGTGCCAGCAGTGTCTACATCCAAGAGACCCAGTACTTC. As protein: CASSVYIQETQYF.

The chain joins TRBV5-4 to TRBJ2-7; D is unresolved. The CDR3 length is 14 residues. Germline CDR1 is SGHNT and CDR2 is YYREEE (reference sequence). V was cut by 0 bases and J by 2 bases, with 9 bases left in between. CDR3 loop: CASSLGTDPYEQYF. The CDR3 DNA sequence: TGTGCCAGCAGCTTGGGGACCGACCCCTACGAGCAGTACTTC.

This clone was detected only once. This rearrangement joins TRBV19 to TRBJ1-4, with TRBD1 matching over 8 bases. CDR1 is LNHDA, CDR2 SQIVND, per germline (reference sequence). The ends lost 4 bases at V and 6 bases at J; junction bases unmatched: 4. The CDR3 is 14 residues long. This CDR3 reads CASSRQGKDEKLFF. The CDR3 DNA is TGTGCCAGTAGTAGACAGGGGAAGGATGAAAAACTGTTTTTT.

CDR3 bases: TGTGCCAGCAGCAGGGGCCGCAATCAGCCCCAGCATTTT. This translates into CASSRGRNQPQHF. This chain joins TRBV7-2 and TRBJ1-5; D might be TRBD1 (5 bases). The CDR3 has 13 amino acids. CDR1 and CDR2 from the germline V gene are SGHTA and FQGNSA. The V gene lost 5 bases and the J gene lost 2 bases, with 7 bases spanning the gap.

CDR3 sequence (DNA): TGTGCCAGCTCACCACTTTCGGACCGTACAGGGAAGACCCAGTACTTC. Its translation is CASSPLSDRTGKTQYF. The chain uses TRBV18 and TRBJ2-5, with D maybe TRBD1 (6 bases). V was clipped by 1 base and J by 6 bases, with 18 bases between them. Germline lookup yields CDR1 KGHSH and CDR2 LQKENI. The CDR3 length is 16 residues.

V is TRBV27 and J is TRBJ2-1; 7 nucleotides align to TRBD1. V gave up 0 bases and J gave up 4 bases; unmatched junction bases: 6. The CDR3 consists of 16 residues. From germline, CDR1 is MNHEY and CDR2 SMNVEV (reference sequence). The chain's CDR3 is CASSLSRTGNYNEQFF. The CDR3 nucleotides are TGTGCCAGCAGTTTATCCCGGACAGGTAATTACAATGAGCAGTTCTTC.

This clone was counted once. The chain is built from TRBV19 and TRBJ2-2; TRBD2 is a possible D gene (5 bases). The CDR3 has 13 residues. Germline V gives CDR1 LNHDA, CDR2 SQIVND (reference sequence). The V end was cut by 7 bases, the J end by 6 bases, with 12 bases between. The CDR3 loop reads CASTGLSAGELFF. The CDR3 DNA reads TGTGCCAGTACGGGGTTATCGGCCGGGGAGCTGTTTTTT.

The chain has TRBV18 and TRBJ1-5; TRBD1 is a possible D gene (6 bases). The CDR3 is 17 residues long. From germline, CDR1 is KGHSH and CDR2 LQKENI. Trimming took 2 bases from V and 7 from J, leaving 21 bases between them. This chain's CDR3 is CASSPTPGDRGLQPQHF. CDR3 DNA: TGTGCCAGCTCACCAACCCCAGGGGACCGTGGACTGCAGCCCCAGCATTTT. Full variable domain (missing parts from reference TRBV18 and TRBJ1-5): NAGVMQNPRHLVRRRGQEARLRCSPMKGHSHVYWYRQLPEEGLKFMVYLQKENIIDESGMPKERFSAEFPKEGPSILRIQQVVRGDSAAYFCASSPTPGDRGLQPQHFGDGTRLSIL.

This chain links TRBV11-2 with TRBJ2-7; TRBD2 agrees at 7 bases. Germline V gene sequence: CDR1 SGHAT, CDR2 FQNNGV. This CDR3 is 14 amino acids long. V shed 5 bases, J shed 4 bases, and the junction held 8 bases outside the gene matches. The CDR3 DNA is TGTGCCAGCAGCCCCCATGGAGCGGGGTACGAGCAGTACTTC. This translates into CASSPHGAGYEQYF.

The gene calls are TRBV27 and TRBJ2-5; 12 bases are a match to TRBD2. V dropped 8 bases and J dropped 1; count of bases not matched to a gene: 2. This CDR3 comprises 14 residues. Germline values: CDR1 MNHEY, CDR2 SMNVEV (reference sequence). The DNA of the CDR3 is TGTGCCAGCGGACTAGCGGGAACCCAAGAGACCCAGTACTTC. It translates to CASGLAGTQETQYF.

This sequence joins TRBV29-1 and TRBJ1-1; the D gene is possibly TRBD1 (5 bases). The CDR3 loop spans 13 amino acids. Per germline, CDR1 SQVTM and CDR2 ANQGSEA. The V end was cut by 7 bases, the J end by 1 base, with 13 bases between. The CDR3 DNA reads as TGCAGCGCCCAACAGGTCACGAACACTGAAGCTTTCTTT. Its protein is CSAQQVTNTEAFF.

V usage is TRBV6-5 and J usage is TRBJ2-1; 10 nucleotides match TRBD2. The J segment lost 5 bases and the V segment lost 2 bases, leaving 3 bases of the junction unmatched. Germline V CDR1 and CDR2: MNHEY, SVGAGI. The CDR3 is made up of 15 amino acids. The CDR3, as DNA: TGTGCCAGCAGTTACAGCCTAGCGGGAGACAATGAGCAGTTCTTC. Amino acid sequence: CASSYSLAGDNEQFF.